This TCR beta chain was sequenced for a study of blood T cells in healthy people across ages. A sample-barcoded 5' primer and a J-beta primer mix were used in a second PCR of roughly 7 to 11 cycles. TCRdb re-called the 5' RACE reads through MiXCR, storing one row per CDR3 protein. Found here are fewer than 950,000 distinct CDR3 sequences, under 40% of them singletons; the top ten hold roughly 13%. Peripheral blood samples of around 11 milliliters were drawn from each donor. This CDR3 spans 16 amino acids. Germline V gene sequence: CDR1 DFQATT, CDR2 SNEGSKA (reference sequence). With 3 bases removed from V and 2 bases from J, the gap between germline ends came to 19 bases.

Material for sequencing was blood. The TCR sequence derives from a man younger than 35 in good health. This chain joins TRBV20-1 and TRBJ2-5, with D possibly matching TRBD2 (6 bases). CDR3 in amino acids: CSASGSLDTLQETQYF. The CDR3 nucleotides read TGCAGTGCTAGCGGGAGTCTCGATACCCTACAAGAGACCCAGTACTTC.